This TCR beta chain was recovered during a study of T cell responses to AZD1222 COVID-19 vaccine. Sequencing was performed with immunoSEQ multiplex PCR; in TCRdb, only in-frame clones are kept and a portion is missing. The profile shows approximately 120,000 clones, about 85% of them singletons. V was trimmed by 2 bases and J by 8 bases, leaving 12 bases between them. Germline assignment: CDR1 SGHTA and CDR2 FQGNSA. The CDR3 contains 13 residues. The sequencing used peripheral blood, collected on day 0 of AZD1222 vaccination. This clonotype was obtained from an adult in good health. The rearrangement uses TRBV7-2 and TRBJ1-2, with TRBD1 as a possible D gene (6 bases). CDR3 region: CASSLLQGEGYTF. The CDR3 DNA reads TGTGCCAGCAGCTTACTACAGGGCGAGGGCTACACCTTC. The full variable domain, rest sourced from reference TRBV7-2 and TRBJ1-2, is GAGVSQSPSNKVTEKGKDVELRCDPISGHTALYWYRQSLGQGLEFLIYFQGNSAPDKSGLPSDRFSAERTGGSVSTLTIQRTQQEDSAVYLCASSLLQGEGYTFGSGTRLTVV.